One sample yielded the 13 T cell receptor beta chains listed below, sequenced in a study of cytomegalovirus exposure and HLA in healthy donors. Primers: 60 Vbeta forward and 13 Jbeta reverse. The assay was immunoSEQ multiplex PCR, and TCRdb's table has in-frame clones only and misses some. The sample lists about 170,000 clones, around 81% occurring once. The sample comprised PBMCs. Receptors were obtained from a young woman in good health and CMV-seropositive.

This clone has more than one count but fewer than ten. The chain employs TRBV7-6 and TRBJ2-1; 7 positions match TRBD2. The CDR3 sequence is 14 residues long. The V and J ends lost 0 bases and 8 bases, in that order; junction bases with no gene match: 4. Germline V CDR1 and CDR2: SGHVS, FNYEAQ. The CDR3 is CASSLARGIYEQFF. As DNA, the CDR3 is TGTGCCAGCAGCTTAGCGCGGGGGATCTATGAGCAGTTCTTC. Full variable domain (outside the CDR3, taken from reference TRBV7-6 and TRBJ2-1): GAGVSQSPRYKVTKRGQDVALRCDPISGHVSLYWYRQALGQGPEFLTYFNYEAQQDKSGLPNDRFSAERPEGSISTLTIQRTEQRDSAMYRCASSLARGIYEQFFGPGTRLTVL.

The V and J genes are TRBV2 and TRBJ2-7; D may be TRBD2 (5 bases). Deletions cut 5 bases from V and 0 bases from J, with 11 bases between. CDR3 length: 14 residues. CDR1 and CDR2 (germline): SNHLY, FYNNEI. Written as DNA, the CDR3 is TGTGCCAGCAGTTACGGACTGGTCTCCTACGAGCAGTACTTC. Its translation is CASSYGLVSYEQYF. Combining the CDR3 with reference TRBV2 and TRBJ2-7 gives the whole variable domain EPEVTQTPSHQVTQMGQEVILRCVPISNHLYFYWYRQILGQKVEFLVSFYNNEISEKSEIFDDQFSVERPDGSNFTLKIRSTKLEDSAMYFCASSYGLVSYEQYFGPGTRLTVT.

The chain links TRBV10-1 to TRBJ2-1; 7 nucleotides align to TRBD1. Germline CDR1 is WNHNN and CDR2 is SYGVQD (reference sequence). The CDR3 length is 17 residues. The trim removed 4 bases at V and 0 bases at J, leaving 9 bases unmatched. The DNA of the CDR3 is TGCGCCAGCAGTGCGAGCGTGACAGGGAACTCCTACAATGAGCAGTTCTTC. This codes for CASSASVTGNSYNEQFF.

The V gene is TRBV4-1, the J gene TRBJ2-7; TRBD1 aligns across 11 bases. The CDR3 is 15 residues long. Germline V lookup: CDR1 MGHRA, CDR2 YSYEKL. V was pared by 1 base and J by 6 bases, with 5 bases of the junction left unmatched. This CDR3 is CASSQGGQGAGEQYF. DNA of the CDR3: TGCGCCAGCAGCCAAGGAGGACAGGGGGCGGGCGAGCAGTACTTC.

This clone was detected a few times. The chain has TRBV19 and TRBJ1-4; 10 bases line up with TRBD1. V dropped 6 bases and J dropped 8; count of bases not matched to a gene: 12. Germline lookup yields CDR1 LNHDA and CDR2 SQIVND (reference sequence). The CDR3 has 16 residues. The CDR3 DNA is TGTGCCAGTAGCACCAACACGGGACAGGGGAACGAAAAACTGTTTTTT. Translated, it gives CASSTNTGQGNEKLFF.

V usage is TRBV18 and J usage is TRBJ2-6, with 10 bases identical to TRBD1. The ends lost 5 bases at V and 2 bases at J; junction bases unmatched: 6. CDR3 length equals 17 residues. CDR1 is KGHSH and CDR2 is LQKENI in the germline V gene. CDR3 in amino acids: CASSTRQGATGANVLTF. The CDR3 DNA follows: TGTGCCAGCTCAACGAGACAGGGGGCGACTGGGGCCAACGTCCTGACTTTC.

V and J are TRBV4-2 and TRBJ2-3, with 9 bases fitting TRBD2. Per germline, CDR1 LGHNA and CDR2 YNFKEQ. The ends lost 4 bases at V and 5 bases at J; junction bases unmatched: 13. The CDR3 runs to 17 residues. DNA of the CDR3: TGTGCCAGCAGCCCTACGGGTGAGGGCGGGGGGGGAGATACGCAGTATTTT. Amino acid sequence: CASSPTGEGGGGDTQYF.

The CDR3, as DNA: TGTGCCAGCAGCTTATCTAGCGCCTTCTACAATGAGCAGTTCTTC. It yields the protein CASSLSSAFYNEQFF. The chain joins TRBV7-8 to TRBJ2-1, with D possibly being TRBD2 (6 bases). The CDR3 sequence is 15 residues long. The V gene lost 2 bases and the J gene lost 3 bases, with 11 bases spanning the gap. Per the germline V gene, CDR1 is SGHVS and CDR2 is FQNEAQ.

V is TRBV9 and J is TRBJ2-1; TRBD2 agrees at 11 bases. Germline CDR1 reads SGDLS; CDR2 reads YYNGEE. Losses at the gene ends were 3 bases for V and 4 bases for J; bases not matched to a gene: 3. The CDR3 has 15 amino acids. CDR3 nucleotide sequence: TGTGCCAGCAGCGCCGGGACTAGCGGTTACAATGAGCAGTTCTTC. Its translation is CASSAGTSGYNEQFF. Drawing the rest from reference TRBV9 and TRBJ2-1, the complete variable domain is DSGVTQTPKHLITATGQRVTLRCSPRSGDLSVYWYQQSLDQGLQFLIQYYNGEERAKGNILERFSAQQFPDLHSELNLSSLELGDSALYFCASSAGTSGYNEQFFGPGTRLTVL.

The chain recombines TRBV5-6 with TRBJ1-2, with a weak D call TRBD1 (5 bases). CDR1 and CDR2 (germline): SGHDT, YYEEEE. The CDR3 spans 16 residues. Trimming removed 4 bases at V and 4 bases at J, with 20 bases between. For the CDR3, the DNA is TGTGCCAGCAGCCTAGGCGGGGGGGTAAGATCCTATGGCTACACCTTC. Residues: CASSLGGGVRSYGYTF.

V is TRBV7-2 and J is TRBJ1-2; D is possibly TRBD1 (5 bases). V was pared by 4 bases and J by 5 bases, with 17 bases between. The CDR3 is made up of 15 amino acids. Per germline, CDR1 SGHTA and CDR2 FQGNSA. CDR3 amino acids: CASSSRGDFSYGYTF. The CDR3 nucleotides read TGTGCCAGCAGCTCCCGGGGGGATTTTTCGTATGGCTACACCTTC.

The CDR3 reads CASSVVTGTTSIYGYTF. The CDR3 coding sequence is TGCGCCAGCAGCGTTGTAACAGGAACCACGTCCATCTATGGCTACACCTTC. This chain uses TRBV4-1 with TRBJ1-2, with a tentative D call TRBD1 (5 bases). CDR1 is MGHRA, CDR2 YSYEKL, per germline. V lost 5 bases, J lost 4 bases, and 23 bases lay in between. CDR3 size: 17 residues.

CDR3 coding DNA: TGTGCCAGCAGCCCCAGGGCAATGAACACTGAAGCTTTCTTT. It translates to CASSPRAMNTEAFF. The chain has TRBV13 and TRBJ1-1, with D possibly being TRBD1 (5 bases). CDR1 is PRHDT, CDR2 FYEKMQ, per germline (reference sequence). Trimming removed 5 bases from V and 0 bases from J, with 10 bases in between. This CDR3 contains 14 residues.